This entry is about one T cell receptor (beta chain). Its specificity is unknown. Noted treatment: oral pan-JAK inhibitor, 5-10 mg twice daily. Peripheral blood samples and lesional scalp punch biopsies were obtained from alopecia areata patients. cDNA reverse transcribed from extracted RNA served as the sequencing template. Sequencing used immunoSEQ multiplex PCR; TCRdb keeps in-frame clones, though not all of them. The sample holds approximately 280,000 clones, roughly 64% seen once. The source of the sample is a study of CD8+ T cells in alopecia areata. Trimming stripped 3 bases from V and 4 bases from J, with 9 bases between. The germline CDR1 and CDR2 sequences are SEHNR and FQNEAQ (reference sequence). This CDR3 contains 13 residues. Notes on the study in general: Many expanded lesional clones persisted in scalp and blood during tofacitinib treatment. Because of a solitary nonresponder, the connection of baseline CD8+ expansion to response stays uncertain. Scalp sample sequencing also detects resident alphabeta T cells of normal skin.

The source of this sequence is a human donor with alopecia areata. Material: CD4+ T cells sorted from blood, obtained at week 24, from a patient treated with tofacitinib. The gene calls are TRBV7-9 and TRBJ1-1; TRBD1 might be the D (5 bases). CDR3 DNA: TGTGCCAGCAGCTTGGCCGGGACCACTGAAGCTTTCTTT. As protein: CASSLAGTTEAFF.